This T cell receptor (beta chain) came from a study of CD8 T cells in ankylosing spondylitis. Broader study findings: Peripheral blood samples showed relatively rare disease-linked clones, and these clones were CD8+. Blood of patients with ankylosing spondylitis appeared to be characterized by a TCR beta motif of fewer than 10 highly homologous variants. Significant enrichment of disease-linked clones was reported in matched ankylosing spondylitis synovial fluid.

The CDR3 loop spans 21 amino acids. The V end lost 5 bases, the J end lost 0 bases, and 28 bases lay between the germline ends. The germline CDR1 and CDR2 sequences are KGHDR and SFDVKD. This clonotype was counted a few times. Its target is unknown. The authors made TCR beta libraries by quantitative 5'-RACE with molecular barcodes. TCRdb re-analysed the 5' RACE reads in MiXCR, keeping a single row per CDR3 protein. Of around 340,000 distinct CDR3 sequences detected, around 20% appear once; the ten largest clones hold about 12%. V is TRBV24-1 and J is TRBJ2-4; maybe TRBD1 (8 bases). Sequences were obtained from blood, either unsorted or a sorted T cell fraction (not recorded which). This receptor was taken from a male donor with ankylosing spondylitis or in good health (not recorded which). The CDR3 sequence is CATSGCRGGQVGLIAKNIQYF. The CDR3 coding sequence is TGTGCCACCAGTGGCTGCAGGGGGGGACAGGTGGGACTAATAGCCAAAAACATTCAGTACTTC.